Following are 17 T cell receptor beta chains from one sample sequenced in a study of T cell repertoires in cytomegalovirus infection (dated by TCRdb to about 2019). Sequencing relied on an Illumina HiSeq 1500. The public reads were run again by TCRdb, first through fastp at Q25 and then through MiXCR, and only productive beta chains were kept. Rows merge per CDR3 protein into single entries with the most common DNA and genes. The sample has fewer than 550,000 distinct CDR3 sequences on record, 25% to 40% of them singletons. The ten largest make up around 13% of the sample. Sequenced: PBMCs. These receptor sequences come from a human donor in good health (CMV status not recorded). Some clones in this sample may be carry-over from other donors' samples.

This clonotype was seen at least ten times. The genes are TRBV28 and TRBJ1-1; unclear D gene. Germline CDR1 and CDR2: MDHEN and SYDVKM. CDR3 length equals 16 residues. The V end lost 3 bases, the J end lost 0 bases, and 14 bases lay between the germline ends. This CDR3 reads CASSFEGLPLNTEAFF. The CDR3 nucleotides read TGTGCCAGCAGTTTTGAAGGGCTGCCCTTGAACACTGAAGCTTTCTTT.

This clonotype was seen more than once but under ten times. This chain uses TRBV11-3 with TRBJ2-1; the match to TRBD2 covers 7 bases. The CDR3 is made up of 18 amino acids. Germline V lookup: CDR1 SGHNT, CDR2 YENEEA. V lost 0 bases, J lost 1 base, and 9 bases stayed unmatched. The CDR3 is CASSLDQSGMGSYNEQFF. In DNA form, the CDR3 reads TGTGCCAGCAGCTTAGATCAAAGCGGGATGGGTTCCTACAATGAGCAGTTCTTC.

This clonotype was found a few times. The CDR3 spells CASSLVLGIRETQYF. The CDR3 DNA reads TGTGCCAGCAGCTTAGTCCTGGGAATCAGAGAGACCCAGTACTTC. The gene calls are TRBV11-2 and TRBJ2-5; D call uncertain. V lost 1 base and J lost 4, with 13 bases in between. Germline CDR1 and CDR2: SGHAT and FQNNGV. The CDR3 spans 15 residues.

In DNA form, the CDR3 reads TGTGCCAGCAGTGCCTTAGAAGGGACGCCCCAGCATTTT. It is translated as CASSALEGTPQHF. V is TRBV6-5 and J is TRBJ1-5, with D perhaps TRBD1 (5 bases). Trimming shortened V by 5 bases and J by 9 bases, and 14 bases separated the two germline ends. This CDR3 region has 13 residues. The germline CDR1 and CDR2 sequences are MNHEY and SVGAGI.

Comment on this clonotype: This clone may be a read error of a much larger clone one base away. The J gene is TRBJ2-2, the V gene TRBV7-2; 7 bases map to TRBD1. From germline, CDR1 is SGHTA and CDR2 FQGNSA. CDR3 length: 16 residues. CDR3 in DNA: TGTGCCAGCAGCTTAAGGGTGACAGGGTACACCGTGGAGCTGTTTTTT. Protein: CASSLRVTGYTVELFF. Looking up the rest from reference TRBV7-2 and TRBJ2-2 gives the full variable domain: GAGVSQSPSNKVTEKGKDVELRCDPISGHTALYWYRQSLGQGLEFLIYFQGNSAPDKSGLPSDRFSAERTGGSVSTLTIQRTQQEDSAVYLCASSLRVTGYTVELFFGEGSRLTVL.

The rearrangement uses TRBV6-5 and TRBJ2-2; TRBD2 agrees at 9 bases. V shed 6 bases, J shed 6 bases, and the junction held 8 bases outside the gene matches. The CDR3 has 15 residues. Per the germline V gene, CDR1 is MNHEY and CDR2 is SVGAGI. CDR3 region: CASRDSGGGSGELFF. CDR3 DNA sequence: TGTGCCAGCAGAGATAGCGGGGGAGGCTCCGGGGAGCTGTTTTTT.

This clonotype has only one observation. The CDR3 spells CASRTGRNTEAFF. The CDR3 nucleotides are TGTGCCAGCAGGACAGGGAGGAACACTGAAGCTTTCTTT. The chain carries TRBV2 and TRBJ1-1, with 7 bases aligning to TRBD1. The germline V gene has CDR1 SNHLY and CDR2 FYNNEI. J lost 1 base, V lost 6 bases, and 2 bases had no gene match. The CDR3 spans 13 residues.

This clonotype was counted ten times or more. V and J are TRBV6-2 or TRBV6-3 and TRBJ1-5; 7 positions match TRBD1. The CDR3 sequence is 15 residues long. The junction had 4 bases not matched to a gene; V was cut back by 2 bases and J by 3 bases. Germline V lookup: CDR1 MNHEY, CDR2 SVGEGT. The DNA of the CDR3 is TGTGCCAGCAGTTACCCCAGGGGGTCCAATCAGCCCCAGCATTTT. Amino acid sequence: CASSYPRGSNQPQHF.

J is TRBJ1-5 and V is TRBV18; maybe TRBD1 (5 bases). Per the germline V gene, CDR1 is KGHSH and CDR2 is LQKENI. The CDR3 is 17 residues long. V was shortened by 2 bases and J by 1 base, with 15 bases between the two germline ends. CDR3 DNA sequence: TGTGCCAGCTCACCAGGGTACGGGGGGATGAGCAATCAGCCCCAGCATTTT. This codes for CASSPGYGGMSNQPQHF.

This clonotype was seen only once. V usage is TRBV12-3 or TRBV12-4 and J usage is TRBJ1-1; weak D call: TRBD1 (5 bases). This CDR3 is 15 amino acids long. Trimming stripped 6 bases from V and 0 bases from J, with 14 bases between. This CDR3 is CASSGALGVNTEAFF. The CDR3 DNA is TGTGCCAGCAGCGGGGCGTTGGGGGTGAACACTGAAGCTTTCTTT.

At least ten counts were recorded for this clonotype. The V and J genes are TRBV7-6 and TRBJ1-6; weak D call: TRBD1 (6 bases). This CDR3 has 14 amino acids. CDR1 is SGHVS, CDR2 FNYEAQ, per germline. The V and J ends lost 5 bases and 7 bases respectively, with 12 bases between them. CDR3 nucleotide sequence: TGTGCCAGCAGCCAAGGGGGATCGAATTCACCCCTCCACTTT. Translated: CASSQGGSNSPLHF.

This clonotype was observed many times. The V gene is TRBV7-2, the J gene TRBJ2-7; unclear D gene. Looked up from germline, CDR1 is SGHTA and CDR2 is FQGNSA. V was cut by 5 bases and J by 7 bases, with 9 bases left in between. This CDR3 has 11 residues. The CDR3 here is CASSLRAEQYF. For the CDR3, the DNA is TGTGCCAGCAGCCTACGAGCTGAGCAGTACTTC.

This clonotype was observed a handful of times. The chain joins TRBV7-9 to TRBJ2-1, with 10 bases that match TRBD2. CDR1 is SEHNR and CDR2 is FQNEAQ in the germline V gene (reference sequence). The CDR3 spans 16 residues. J was trimmed by 2 bases and V by 1 base; bases with no gene match: 2. The CDR3 spells CASSLVLAGAYNEQFF. The CDR3 nucleotides read TGTGCCAGCAGCTTAGTCCTAGCGGGAGCCTACAATGAGCAGTTCTTC. The entire variable domain, with the rest obtained from reference TRBV7-9 and TRBJ2-1, is as follows: DTGVSQNPRHKITKRGQNVTFRCDPISEHNRLYWYRQTLGQGPEFLTYFQNEAQLEKSRLLSDRFSAERPKGSFSTLEIQRTEQGDSAMYLCASSLVLAGAYNEQFFGPGTRLTVL.

The CDR3 coding sequence is TGTGCCAGCAGTTTAACGTCGCGTTTTCAGCCCCAGCATTTT. Translating it yields CASSLTSRFQPQHF. This chain links TRBV27 with TRBJ1-5; D gene ambiguous. V gave up 2 bases and J gave up 6 bases, with 11 bases separating them. The CDR3 sequence is 14 residues long. The V gene's germline CDR1 is MNHEY and CDR2 SMNVEV (reference sequence).

Worth noting for this clonotype: A much larger clone differs by one base, so this may be a read error. V and J are TRBV7-8 and TRBJ1-4; D ambiguous. In germline, CDR1 is SGHVS, CDR2 FQNEAQ. The CDR3 is made up of 14 amino acids. V was trimmed by 5 bases and J by 7 bases, leaving 14 bases between them. DNA of the CDR3: TGTGCCAGCAGCAGTCTCGGGTTTCGTGAAAAACTGTTTTTT. Its translation is CASSSLGFREKLFF.

This clonotype has just a few counts. This rearrangement joins TRBV7-3 to TRBJ2-1; 7 nucleotides align to TRBD2. Germline V gene lookup returns CDR1 SGHTA and CDR2 FQGTGA. This CDR3 has 18 residues. V lost 1 base and J lost 2; bases outside the gene matches: 11. CDR3 residues: CASSLKGHGGVAYNEQFF. CDR3 DNA: TGTGCCAGCAGCTTAAAAGGACATGGGGGGGTGGCCTACAATGAGCAGTTCTTC.

This clonotype was observed at least ten times. The rearrangement links TRBV7-2 to TRBJ2-7; D is unresolved. Germline-derived CDR1 and CDR2 are SGHTA and FQGNSA. This CDR3 spans 15 amino acids. The V end lost 1 base, the J end lost 0 bases, and 10 bases lay between the germline ends. The CDR3 nucleotides read TGTGCCAGCAGCTTAGTAACTCGCAACTCCTACGAGCAGTACTTC. It yields the protein CASSLVTRNSYEQYF.